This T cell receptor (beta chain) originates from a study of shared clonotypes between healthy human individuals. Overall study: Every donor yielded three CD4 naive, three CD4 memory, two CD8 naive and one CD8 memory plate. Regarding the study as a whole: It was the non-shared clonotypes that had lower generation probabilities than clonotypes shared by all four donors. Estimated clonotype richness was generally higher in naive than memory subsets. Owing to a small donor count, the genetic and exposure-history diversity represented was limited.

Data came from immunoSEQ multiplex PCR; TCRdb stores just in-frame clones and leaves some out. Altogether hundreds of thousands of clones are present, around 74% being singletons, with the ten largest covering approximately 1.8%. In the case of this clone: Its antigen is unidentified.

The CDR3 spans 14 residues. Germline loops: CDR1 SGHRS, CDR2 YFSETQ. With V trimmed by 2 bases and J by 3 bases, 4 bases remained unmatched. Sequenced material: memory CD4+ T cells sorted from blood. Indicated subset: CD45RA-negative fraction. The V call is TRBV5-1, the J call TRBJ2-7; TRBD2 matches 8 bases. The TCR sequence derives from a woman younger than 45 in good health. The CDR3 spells CASSFTSGNYEQYF. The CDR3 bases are TGCGCCAGCAGCTTTACTAGCGGAAACTACGAGCAGTACTTC.